The clone carrying this TCR beta chain was seen once. Its antigen is unknown. A junction boundary mismatches the germline segment, possibly from a read error. Amplification used 60 Vbeta primers and 13 Jbeta primers. TCRdb's copy holds only in-frame clones and misses some; the assay was immunoSEQ multiplex PCR. The data show some 130,000 clones, roughly 85% seen once. The data are from a study of cytomegalovirus exposure and HLA in healthy donors. Study results and limitations: Upon later analysis, HLA-associated TCR beta chains proved more clonally expanded than other, equally common chains.

Per the germline V gene, CDR1 is SEHNR and CDR2 is FQNEAQ (reference sequence). The CDR3 is 16 residues long. The rearrangement joins TRBV7-9 to TRBJ2-2; weak D call: TRBD2 (6 bases). Sequencing input: PBMCs. The receptor was isolated from a middle-aged man in good health and CMV-seronegative. The chain's CDR3 is CSSSPLFGSKAGELFF. In DNA form, the CDR3 reads TGTTCCAGCAGCCCCCTTTTCGGGAGCAAGGCCGGGGAGCTGTTTTTT.